This T cell receptor (beta chain) was sequenced during a study of blood T cell repertoires in COVID-19. Germline V gene lookup returns CDR1 SNHLY and CDR2 FYNNEI. This CDR3 region has 14 residues. Trimming left V 5 bases short and J 1 base short, with 11 bases between. Sequenced by immunoSEQ multiplex PCR; TCRdb stores in-frame clones only, minus some. Altogether roughly 220,000 clones are present, just over 85% being singletons, with the ten largest covering 2% to 2.5%. The chain couples TRBV2 to TRBJ1-1, with a weak D call TRBD1 (6 bases). This TCR was recovered from a man aged 25-45 years who had recovered from COVID-19. Sequencing was performed on peripheral blood. For the CDR3, the DNA is TGTGCCAGCAGTCCCGGGACACCGAACACTGAAGCTTTCTTT. Its protein is CASSPGTPNTEAFF.